The 18 T cell receptor beta chains listed next were all sequenced from one sample in a study of cytomegalovirus exposure and HLA in healthy donors. Vbeta (60) and Jbeta (13) primers were used in the PCR. Assay used: immunoSEQ multiplex PCR; TCRdb lists only in-frame clones, some missing. The repertoire holds around 150,000 clones, with over 75% as singletons. The sequenced sample consisted of PBMCs. Source of these receptors: a man in his forties or fifties in good health and CMV-seronegative.

The chain uses TRBV28 and TRBJ2-5; 16 bases match TRBD2. The CDR3 consists of 16 residues. Trimming cost V 8 bases and J 5 bases; bases outside gene matches: 8. Per germline, CDR1 MDHEN and CDR2 SYDVKM. CDR3 in amino acids: CASVGTSGGAWETQYF. The CDR3 DNA follows: TGTGCCAGCGTCGGGACTAGCGGGGGGGCCTGGGAGACCCAGTACTTC.

This clone showed up just a few times. V and J are TRBV9 and TRBJ1-2; 12 bases align to TRBD1. The V and J ends lost 4 bases and 4 bases, in that order; junction bases with no gene match: 5. The CDR3 covers 15 residues. CDR1 is SGDLS, CDR2 YYNGEE, per germline. CDR3 amino acids: CASSPPGQGAYGYTF. The DNA of the CDR3 is TGTGCCAGCAGCCCCCCGGGACAGGGGGCCTATGGCTACACCTTC.

The chain uses TRBV5-8 and TRBJ2-3; D uncertain. Germline values: CDR1 SGHTS, CDR2 YDEGEE. The CDR3 loop spans 13 amino acids. V lost 3 bases and J 2 bases, leaving 7 bases between the germline ends. The CDR3 reads CASSYTVTDTQYF. CDR3 in DNA: TGTGCCAGCAGCTATACGGTCACAGATACGCAGTATTTT.

The rearrangement links TRBV2 to TRBJ1-5, with a tentative D call TRBD1 (6 bases). This CDR3 is built from 14 residues. CDR1 is SNHLY and CDR2 is FYNNEI in the germline V gene. V lost 6 bases and J 0 bases, leaving 9 bases between the germline ends. DNA for the CDR3: TGTGCCAGCAGGCCAGGGGTTAGCAATCAGCCCCAGCATTTT. Its translation: CASRPGVSNQPQHF.

DNA of the CDR3: TGCGCCAGCAGCCAAGGCGACTACTCCTACGAGCAGTACTTC. Protein sequence: CASSQGDYSYEQYF. This rearrangement joins TRBV4-1 to TRBJ2-5; a possible D gene is TRBD2 (5 bases). The end of the DNA is better explained by TRBJ2-7, so the J call may be wrong. The germline V gene has CDR1 MGHRA and CDR2 YSYEKL. The CDR3 length is 14 residues.

J is TRBJ2-7 and V is TRBV9; D might be TRBD1 (5 bases). The CDR3 contains 14 residues. Trimming took 4 bases from V and 2 from J, leaving 13 bases between them. Germline V lookup: CDR1 SGDLS, CDR2 YYNGEE. The CDR3 region is CASSTSGSPYEQYF. DNA of the CDR3: TGTGCCAGCAGCACATCAGGGTCCCCCTACGAGCAGTACTTC.

The rearrangement uses TRBV7-3 and TRBJ2-3; 7 nucleotides match TRBD1. This CDR3 is built from 14 residues. After removal of 6 bases from V and 1 base from J, the junction contained 4 bases not matched to a gene. CDR1 is SGHTA and CDR2 is FQGTGA in the germline V gene. The CDR3 DNA is TGTGCCAGCAGAAGGGGGCAGGGCACAGATACGCAGTATTTT. Its protein product is CASRRGQGTDTQYF.

The chain recombines TRBV5-1 with TRBJ1-6, with D possibly TRBD1 on 6 matching bases. There are 15 residues in the CDR3. CDR1 is SGHRS, CDR2 YFSETQ, per germline. Trimming removed 5 bases from V and 4 bases from J, with 13 bases in between. CDR3 DNA sequence: TGCGCCAGCAGACCGGACAGCTCATATAATTCACCCCTCCACTTT. Its translation: CASRPDSSYNSPLHF.

The rearrangement links TRBV5-1 to TRBJ2-3; TRBD2 might be the D (5 bases). Germline V CDR1 and CDR2: SGHRS, YFSETQ. V was trimmed by 1 base and J by 0 bases, leaving 12 bases between them. This CDR3 has 16 residues. This chain's CDR3 is CASSLRERLSTDTQYF. DNA of the CDR3: TGCGCCAGCAGCTTGAGGGAGCGGCTTAGCACAGATACGCAGTATTTT.

This sequence joins TRBV11-2 and TRBJ1-6; 9 nucleotides line up with TRBD1. CDR1 and CDR2 (germline): SGHAT, FQNNGV. This CDR3 has 15 amino acids. Trimming took 6 bases from V and 6 from J; bases not matched to a gene: 6. CDR3 bases: TGTGCCAGCAGGCGACCGGGACAGGGTAATTCACCCCTCCACTTT. As protein: CASRRPGQGNSPLHF.

The CDR3 loop reads CASSQGTGGGTDTQYF. For the CDR3, the DNA is TGCGCCAGCAGCCAAGGGACAGGGGGGGGCACAGATACGCAGTATTTT. The chain joins TRBV4-3 to TRBJ2-3; 10 bases map to TRBD1. The CDR3 covers 16 residues. Trimming cost V 1 base and J 1 base; bases outside gene matches: 2. From germline, CDR1 is LGHNA and CDR2 YSLEER.

The chain uses TRBV6-4 and TRBJ1-2, with D hard to call. This CDR3 region has 17 residues. CDR1 MRHNA and CDR2 SNTAGT come from the germline V gene. Trimming pared 2 bases from V and 4 bases from J, leaving 20 bases between. The CDR3 loop reads CASSDRTSGRGPYGYTF. The DNA for the CDR3 is TGTGCCAGCAGTGACCGTACTTCCGGAAGAGGGCCCTATGGCTACACCTTC.

This clone has only a few counts. The chain combines TRBV4-2 with TRBJ1-5; TRBD1 matches 7 bases. Germline V gene sequence: CDR1 LGHNA, CDR2 YNFKEQ. The J segment lost 4 bases and the V segment lost 0 bases, leaving 3 bases of the junction unmatched. This CDR3 is 15 amino acids long. The CDR3 is CASSQDWDSNQPQHF. The CDR3 DNA reads as TGTGCCAGCAGCCAAGATTGGGACAGTAATCAGCCCCAGCATTTT.

This clone has more than one count but fewer than ten. Relative to the germline gene, one junction end is altered; a read error may explain this. The genes are TRBV7-9 and TRBJ2-5; D is unresolved. The J call is doubtful: the DNA matches TRBJ2-7 better. The CDR3 spans 16 residues. Germline V gives CDR1 SEHNR, CDR2 FQNEAQ (reference sequence). DNA of the CDR3: TGTTCCAGCAGCTTTCCAAGCCGTGTTAGCTCCTACGAGCAGTACTTC. Translation: CSSSFPSRVSSYEQYF.

V usage is TRBV5-6 and J usage is TRBJ2-2; D not certain. V dropped 3 bases and J dropped 1 base, with 13 bases sitting between them. Germline V gene lookup returns CDR1 SGHDT and CDR2 YYEEEE. The CDR3 is 16 amino acids. The CDR3 here is CASSSKGVLNTGELFF. The CDR3 DNA sequence: TGTGCCAGCAGCTCCAAAGGAGTACTGAACACCGGGGAGCTGTTTTTT.

The chain has TRBV29-1 and TRBJ1-1; TRBD1 matches 8 bases. The V gene end was trimmed by 3 bases and the J gene end by 5 bases; junction bases not matched to a gene: 2. CDR1 and CDR2 (germline): SQVTM, ANQGSEA. This CDR3 spans 12 amino acids. CDR3 nucleotide sequence: TGCAGCGTTGAGAGACAGGGGACTGAAGCTTTCTTT. It specifies CSVERQGTEAFF.

The sample holds a few counts of this clone. CDR3 in DNA: TGTGCCAGCAGTTACTCTCCAGGGTTTGGAGAGACCCAGTACTTC. It codes for CASSYSPGFGETQYF. The chain employs TRBV6-5 and TRBJ2-5, with a weak D call TRBD1 (5 bases). Trimming pared 0 bases from V and 4 bases from J, leaving 12 bases between. This CDR3 contains 15 residues. Germline loops: CDR1 MNHEY, CDR2 SVGAGI.

Only one count was recorded for this clone. V and J are TRBV5-4 and TRBJ2-1, with TRBD2 matching 10 bases. The CDR3 contains 14 residues. Germline V gene data show CDR1 as SGHNT and CDR2 as YYREEE (reference sequence). The V gene end was trimmed by 2 bases and the J gene end by 8 bases; junction bases not matched to a gene: 4. DNA of the CDR3: TGTGCCAGCAGCTTCAGCGGGGGGGAATATGAGCAGTTCTTC. Its protein product is CASSFSGGEYEQFF.